Described below is a single T cell receptor beta chain sequence and its context. The antigen is unknown. The entry originates in a study of PD-1 blockade in mismatch repair-deficient tumors. Time point reported: 10-day in vitro stimulation with candidate neoantigen peptide 6. TCRs were sequenced from three patients responding to pembrolizumab. Sequenced by immunoSEQ multiplex PCR; TCRdb stores in-frame clones only, minus some. This table holds approximately 15,000 clones, 70% to 90% found once. Trimming left V 4 bases short and J 10 bases short, with 14 bases between. Germline V lookup: CDR1 SGDLS, CDR2 YYNGEE. The CDR3 contains 12 residues.

The chain joins TRBV9 to TRBJ1-1; no definite D call. This material consisted of cells cultured in vitro, taken from a patient treated with pembrolizumab. This receptor was taken from an adult with mismatch repair-deficient cancer. The CDR3 is CASSPQGSPAFF. For the CDR3, the DNA is TGTGCCAGCAGCCCCCAAGGGTCCCCAGCTTTCTTT.